The 20 T cell receptor beta chains listed next were all sequenced from one sample in a study of radiotherapy plus CTLA-4 blockade in lung cancer. The method was immunoSEQ multiplex PCR; TCRdb's version includes in-frame clones alone and lacks a portion of them. The table shows about 77,000 clones, with under 75% occurring only once. Sequences were derived from peripheral blood, sampled from a patient treated with radiotherapy plus ipilimumab. The receptors derive from a human donor with non-small cell lung cancer whose response to radiotherapy plus ipilimumab could not be evaluated.

The chain uses TRBV29-1 and TRBJ2-1; D gene uncertain. Trimming stripped 7 bases from V and 8 bases from J, with 12 bases between. The CDR3 contains 11 residues. Germline CDR1 and CDR2: SQVTM and ANQGSEA. In DNA form, the CDR3 reads TGCAGCGCCCGGTTTCGGGATGAGCAGTTCTTC. This gives the protein CSARFRDEQFF.

V is TRBV9 and J is TRBJ2-5; TRBD1 is a possible D gene (5 bases). The J call may be faulty, since TRBJ2-7 better matches the DNA end. The CDR3 spans 13 residues. Per the germline V gene, CDR1 is SGDLS and CDR2 is YYNGEE. CDR3 nucleotide sequence: TGTGCCAGCTGTGTTAGGGGCTCCATCGAGCAGTACTTC. It translates to CASCVRGSIEQYF.

This sequence joins TRBV5-1 and TRBJ1-5; maybe TRBD1 (6 bases). The length of the CDR3 is 15 residues. Germline CDR1 reads SGHRS; CDR2 reads YFSETQ. Trimming removed 1 base from V and 0 bases from J, with 8 bases in between. The CDR3 here is CASSLSGDSNQPQHF. CDR3 DNA sequence: TGCGCCAGCAGCTTGTCAGGGGATAGCAATCAGCCCCAGCATTTT.

This clone was recorded many times. The chain combines TRBV7-2 with TRBJ2-7, with D possibly being TRBD1 (6 bases). Germline V gene sequence: CDR1 SGHTA, CDR2 FQGNSA. The germline V and J ends were trimmed by 4 bases and 12 bases, with 22 bases remaining between them. This CDR3 comprises 14 residues. The CDR3 loop is CASSSTPWDTPTYF. CDR3 bases: TGTGCCAGCAGCTCCACGCCATGGGACACCCCAACGTACTTC.

The gene calls are TRBV19 and TRBJ1-5; no reliable D call. This CDR3 has 14 residues. The V gene's germline CDR1 is LNHDA and CDR2 SQIVND (reference sequence). Between the trimmed V and J ends, which lost 7 bases and 2 bases, there was a span of 12 bases. The CDR3 region is CASNQFRGNQPQHF. The DNA of the CDR3 is TGTGCCAGTAATCAGTTTCGGGGCAATCAGCCCCAGCATTTT.

V and J are TRBV18 and TRBJ1-2, with D possibly being TRBD1 (5 bases). The CDR3 extends over 14 amino acids. CDR1 KGHSH and CDR2 LQKENI come from the germline V gene. Between the trimmed V and J ends, which lost 6 bases and 4 bases, there was a span of 15 bases. The CDR3 DNA follows: TGTGCCAGCTCCCCAGGGAGGGATGGCTATGGCTACACCTTC. This codes for CASSPGRDGYGYTF.

The chain combines TRBV5-4 with TRBJ2-3; 7 nucleotides align to TRBD2. The CDR3 length is 16 residues. The V gene's germline CDR1 is SGHNT and CDR2 YYREEE (reference sequence). J was trimmed by 1 base and V by 0 bases; bases with no gene match: 5. CDR3 amino acids: CASSLVSGKGTDTQYF. CDR3 bases: TGTGCCAGCAGCTTGGTGAGCGGGAAAGGCACAGATACGCAGTATTTT.

The chain is built from TRBV5-8 and TRBJ1-2; a weak D match, TRBD1 (5 bases). Per germline, CDR1 SGHTS and CDR2 YDEGEE. The germline V and J ends were trimmed by 4 bases and 3 bases, with 19 bases remaining between them. The CDR3 is 16 residues long. In DNA form, the CDR3 reads TGTGCCAGCAGCGAGACTCCGTGGACACCTCACTATGGCTACACCTTC. It encodes CASSETPWTPHYGYTF.

The chain is built from TRBV27 and TRBJ1-6; 7 positions agree with TRBD1. With V trimmed by 6 bases and J by 9 bases, 8 bases remained unmatched. Germline values: CDR1 MNHEY, CDR2 SMNVEV (reference sequence). The CDR3 runs 14 residues. The CDR3 sequence: CASSRDREGSPLHF. CDR3 nucleotides: TGTGCCAGCAGCCGAGACAGGGAAGGTTCACCCCTCCACTTT.

The V gene is TRBV5-1, the J gene TRBJ2-7; 10 bases are shared with TRBD2. The CDR3 sequence is 14 residues long. CDR1 and CDR2 from the germline V gene are SGHRS and YFSETQ. J lost 5 bases, V lost 0 bases, and 2 bases had no gene match. CDR3 in amino acids: CASSLGTSGNEQYF. DNA of the CDR3: TGCGCCAGCAGCTTGGGGACTAGCGGTAACGAGCAGTACTTC.

Worth noting for this clone: One junction end does not reproduce the germline sequence, and a read error may be involved. The rearrangement joins TRBV2 to TRBJ2-1, with TRBD2 identical over 10 bases. The CDR3 has 19 residues. CDR1 and CDR2 (germline): SNHLY, FYNNEI. CDR3 region: CANSENGLAEFPPLDEQFF. CDR3 bases: TGTGCCAACAGTGAAAACGGACTAGCGGAGTTCCCCCCTCTCGATGAGCAGTTCTTC.

This clone was detected a few times. The V gene is TRBV6-1, the J gene TRBJ1-3, with D perhaps matching TRBD1 (5 bases). Trimming removed 5 bases from V and 4 bases from J, with 12 bases in between. The CDR3 spans 14 residues. Germline V gene lookup returns CDR1 MNHNS and CDR2 SASEGT. CDR3: CASSPGTAGNTIYF. The CDR3 DNA sequence: TGTGCCAGCAGTCCCGGGACTGCAGGAAACACCATATATTTT.

The rearrangement joins TRBV7-3 to TRBJ2-1; 14 positions agree with TRBD2. The CDR3 is made up of 17 amino acids. Germline CDR1 and CDR2: SGHTA and FQGTGA. V was clipped by 5 bases and J by 7 bases; unmatched bases: 10. CDR3 sequence: CASSPGTSGGLWNEQFF. DNA of the CDR3: TGTGCCAGCAGCCCCGGGACTAGCGGGGGACTATGGAATGAGCAGTTCTTC.

V is TRBV9 and J is TRBJ1-1; D uncertain. Germline-derived CDR1 and CDR2 are SGDLS and YYNGEE. The CDR3 has 14 residues. Trimming removed 0 bases at V and 7 bases at J, with 13 bases between. Here the CDR3 reads CASSVDEGLSEAFF. CDR3 sequence (DNA): TGTGCCAGCAGCGTAGATGAGGGATTGAGTGAAGCTTTCTTT.

The V call is TRBV5-1, the J call TRBJ1-2; D gene uncertain. Trimming left V 4 bases short and J 0 bases short, with 7 bases between. This CDR3 is built from 13 residues. CDR1 and CDR2 (germline): SGHRS, YFSETQ. The CDR3 loop reads CASSTEANYGYTF. CDR3 sequence (DNA): TGCGCCAGCAGCACGGAGGCTAACTATGGCTACACCTTC. The entire variable domain, with the rest obtained from reference TRBV5-1 and TRBJ1-2, is as follows: KAGVTQTPRYLIKTRGQQVTLSCSPISGHRSVSWYQQTPGQGLQFLFEYFSETQRNKGNFPGRFSGRQFSNSRSEMNVSTLELGDSALYLCASSTEANYGYTFGSGTRLTVV.

V is TRBV15 and J is TRBJ2-3; the match to TRBD1 covers 7 bases. Germline assignment: CDR1 LNHNV and CDR2 YYDKDF (reference sequence). The CDR3 contains 17 residues. The V and J ends lost 2 bases and 1 base, in that order; junction bases with no gene match: 9. CDR3 loop: CATSRTRQGLGTDTQYF. The CDR3 DNA sequence: TGTGCCACCAGCAGAACCCGACAGGGCTTGGGCACAGATACGCAGTATTTT.

The chain combines TRBV7-2 with TRBJ1-2; TRBD1 aligns across 8 bases. After removal of 5 bases from V and 4 bases from J, the junction contained 9 bases not matched to a gene. The CDR3 has 15 residues. Germline loops: CDR1 SGHTA, CDR2 FQGNSA. CDR3 sequence reads: CASSQNRGLGYGYTF. CDR3 DNA: TGTGCCAGCAGCCAGAACAGGGGGTTAGGCTATGGCTACACCTTC.

The genes are TRBV7-8 and TRBJ2-7, with 9 bases lining up with TRBD2. Per germline, CDR1 SGHVS and CDR2 FQNEAQ. Trimming took 2 bases from V and 2 from J; bases not matched to a gene: 7. CDR3 length equals 16 residues. CDR3: CASSLWRLAETYEQYF. The CDR3 region has the DNA TGTGCCAGCAGCTTATGGCGACTAGCGGAAACCTACGAGCAGTACTTC. The full variable domain, completed using reference TRBV7-8 and TRBJ2-7, is GAGVSQSPRYKVAKRGQDVALRCDPISGHVSLFWYQQALGQGPEFLTYFQNEAQLDKSGLPSDRFFAERPEGSVSTLKIQRTQQEDSAVYLCASSLWRLAETYEQYFGPGTRLTVT.

This chain uses TRBV19 with TRBJ2-5; 7 nucleotides line up with TRBD1. The tail of the sequence fits TRBJ2-7 better, so the J call may be wrong. The CDR3 contains 14 residues. Germline V gene lookup returns CDR1 LNHDA and CDR2 SQIVND (reference sequence). The CDR3 DNA follows: TGTGCCAGTAGTGCCGGGACAGCGGCCTACGAGCAGTACTTC. Its protein product is CASSAGTAAYEQYF.

The gene calls are TRBV5-6 and TRBJ2-1; no definite D call. Germline V CDR1 and CDR2: SGHDT, YYEEEE. Deletions cut 1 base from V and 2 bases from J, with 13 bases between. The CDR3 sequence is 16 residues long. The CDR3 protein is CASSLTVAVAYNEQFF. The CDR3 DNA sequence: TGTGCCAGCAGCTTGACAGTTGCCGTGGCCTACAATGAGCAGTTCTTC.